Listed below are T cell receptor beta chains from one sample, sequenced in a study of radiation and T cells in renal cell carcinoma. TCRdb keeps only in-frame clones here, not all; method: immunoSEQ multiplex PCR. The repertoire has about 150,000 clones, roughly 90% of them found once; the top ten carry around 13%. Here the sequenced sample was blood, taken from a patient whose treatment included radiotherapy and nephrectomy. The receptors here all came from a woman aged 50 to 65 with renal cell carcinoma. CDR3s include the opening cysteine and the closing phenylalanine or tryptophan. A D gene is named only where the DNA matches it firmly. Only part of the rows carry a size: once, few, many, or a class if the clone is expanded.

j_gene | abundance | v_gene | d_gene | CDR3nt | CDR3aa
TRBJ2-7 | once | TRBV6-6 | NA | TGTGCCAGCAGTTCCACAGGGCACGAGCAGTACTTC | CASSSTGHEQYF
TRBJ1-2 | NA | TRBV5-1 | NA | TGCGCCAGCAGCTTGGTTCCAGGGTTTAATATTTGGGATGGCTACACCTTC | CASSLVPGFNIWDGYTF
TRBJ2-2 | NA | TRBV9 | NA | TGTGCCAGCAGCGTATTGGGCGACAGCCTCACCGGGGAGCTGTTTTTT | CASSVLGDSLTGELFF
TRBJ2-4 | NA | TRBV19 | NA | TGTGCCAGTAGTATAAGGGTCAACAGGGTGAAAGCCAAAAACATTCAGTACTTC | CASSIRVNRVKAKNIQYF
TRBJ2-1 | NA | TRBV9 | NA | TGTGCCAGCAGCCTCGGAAGCTCCTACAATGAGCAGTTCTTC | CASSLGSSYNEQFF
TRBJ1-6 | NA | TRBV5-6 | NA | TGTGCCAGCAGCTTGGATGGGGACCGTTCACCCCTCCACTTT | CASSLDGDRSPLHF
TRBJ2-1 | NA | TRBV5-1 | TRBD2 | TGCGCCAGCAGCTTGGATCCTAGCGGGCTTGAGCAGTTCTTC | CASSLDPSGLEQFF
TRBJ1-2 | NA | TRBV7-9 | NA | TGTGCCAGCAGCTTAGCAGGGCTCTATGGCTACACCTTC | CASSLAGLYGYTF
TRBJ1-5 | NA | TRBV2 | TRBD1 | TGTGCCAGCAGCCTCCGACAGGGCACTCATCAGCCCCAGCATTTT | CASSLRQGTHQPQHF
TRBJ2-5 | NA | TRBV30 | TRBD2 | TGTGCCTGGAGTGTGGGACTAGCGGGGGGACGCTACCAAGAGACCCAGTACTTC | CAWSVGLAGGRYQETQYF
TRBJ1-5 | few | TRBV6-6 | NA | TGTGCCAGCAGGGGTGGGGATCAGCCCCAGCATTTT | CASRGGDQPQHF
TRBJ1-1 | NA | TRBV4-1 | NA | TGCGCCGGCAGCCGACTGGGTGGGCTAGGGGCCGAAGCTTTCTTT | CAGSRLGGLGAEAFF
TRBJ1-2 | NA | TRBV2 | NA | TGTGCCAGCAGTGACCAGGGAGACTATGGCTACACCTTC | CASSDQGDYGYTF
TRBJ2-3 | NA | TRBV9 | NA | TGTGCCAGCAGCGTCACTCGGGATACGCAGTATTTT | CASSVTRDTQYF
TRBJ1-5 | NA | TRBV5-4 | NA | TGTGCCAGCAGCTTGGATCTTAGGAGGGACCAGCCCCAGCATTTT | CASSLDLRRDQPQHF
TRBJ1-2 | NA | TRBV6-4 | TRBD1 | TGTGCCAGCAGCGCCGGGACAGGGGGATTTGGCTACACCTTC | CASSAGTGGFGYTF
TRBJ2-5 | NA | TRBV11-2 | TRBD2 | TGTGCCAGCAGCTTAGGGGTGACTAGCGGGACCGTGCAAGAGACCCAGTACTTC | CASSLGVTSGTVQETQYF
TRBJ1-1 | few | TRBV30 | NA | TGTGCCTGGAGTGTAACCAGGGGCGCCACTGAAGCTTTCTTT | CAWSVTRGATEAFF
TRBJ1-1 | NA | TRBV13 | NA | TGTGCCAGCAGCCCCACGATCATAACTGAAGCTTTCTTT | CASSPTIITEAFF
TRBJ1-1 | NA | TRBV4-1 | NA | TGCGCCAGCAGCCAGGCTACAGTTGTGGGCACTGAAGCTTTCTTT | CASSQATVVGTEAFF
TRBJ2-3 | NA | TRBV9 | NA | TGTGCCAGCAGCGTCGTACAGGGAGGGATCACAGATACGCAGTATTTT | CASSVVQGGITDTQYF
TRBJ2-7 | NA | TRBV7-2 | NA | TGTGCCAGCAGCTTAGACGGAGCCGCTACCTACGAGCAGTACTTC | CASSLDGAATYEQYF